These T cell receptor beta chains were read from a single sample in a study of response to subunit inactivated influenza vaccine. TCRdb passed the RT-PCR reads through MiXCR, listing each CDR3 protein once. The profile shows 150,000 to 200,000 distinct CDR3 sequences, approximately 11% of them singletons. This specimen was non-naive T cells sorted from PBMCs, taken roughly 47 days after vaccination. The receptors here all came from a man aged 50-59 years who received an inactivated influenza vaccine. Both conserved end residues are part of each CDR3. The order of the fields is D gene, CDR3 length, clone size, V gene, J gene, CDR3 DNA, CDR3 protein. D genes are given only for firm matches. Rows give clone size only sometimes, using once, few, many, or a class for an expanded clone.

>TRBD2|15|few|TRBV30|TRBJ2-3
TGTGCCTGGAGTAGGGGTAGCGGGGTATACGATACGCAGTATTTT
CAWSRGSGVYDTQYF
>TRBD2|15|few|TRBV7-8|TRBJ2-5
TGTGCCAGCATCAACCTAGCGGGATCTCAAGAGACCCAGTACTTC
CASINLAGSQETQYF
>TRBD1|13|medium-sized|TRBV7-2|TRBJ1-6
TGTGCCAGCAGTGTGGACAGGGGTTCACCCCTCCACTTT
CASSVDRGSPLHF
>.|18|few|TRBV10-1|TRBJ1-2
TGCGCCAGCAGGGGCATTGCCTGGGCGCCCGCCAGATTTTATGGCTACACCTTC
CASRGIAWAPARFYGYTF
>TRBD1|15|many|TRBV5-1|TRBJ2-1
TGCGCCAGCAGCTTGGGGGGGACAGGGGCCAATGAGCAGTTCTTC
CASSLGGTGANEQFF
>.|14|many|TRBV4-2|TRBJ2-1
TGTGCCAGCAGCTGGAGGGTTAACTACAATGAGCAGTTCTTC
CASSWRVNYNEQFF
>.|16|.|TRBV7-2|TRBJ2-2
TGTGCCAGCAGCTTAGTTTCTAGCGACTACACCGGGGAGCTGTTTTTT
CASSLVSSDYTGELFF
>.|20|.|TRBV20-1|TRBJ1-3
TGCAGTGCTAGAGTTTTTATTAGGGCGGGCAGGGCTGACTCTGGAAACACCATATATTTT
CSARVFIRAGRADSGNTIYF
>TRBD2|15|many|TRBV29-1|TRBJ2-1
TGCAGCGTTGAGTTTGGGAGCGGGAGGGTCAGTGAGCAGTTCTTC
CSVEFGSGRVSEQFF
>.|15|few|TRBV5-4|TRBJ1-1
TGTGCCAGCAGCTTAGCTCATTCCCTGAACACTGAAGCTTTCTTT
CASSLAHSLNTEAFF
>.|15|few|TRBV6-2/TRBV6-3|TRBJ1-1
TGTGCCAGCAGTTACACCCCCGGGTGGAACACTGAAGCTTTCTTT
CASSYTPGWNTEAFF
>.|14|few|TRBV10-3|TRBJ2-3
TGTGCCATCAGTGTAGGAGGGACGACAGATACGCAGTATTTT
CAISVGGTTDTQYF
>.|14|.|TRBV4-1|TRBJ2-7
TGCGCCAGCAGCCAATCGCCACAGCTGTACGAGCAGTACTTC
CASSQSPQLYEQYF
>TRBD2|17|few|TRBV7-2|TRBJ2-1
TGTGCCAGCAGCTTAGTTCCCGGGGCTAGCGGGGTCAATGAGCAGTTCTTC
CASSLVPGASGVNEQFF
>TRBD1|15|.|TRBV15|TRBJ1-5
TGTGCCACCAGCAGAGGGACAGGACGCAATCAGCCCCAGCATTTT
CATSRGTGRNQPQHF
>.|20|few|TRBV3-1|TRBJ2-6
TGTGCCAGCAGCCAATTAATTTCGGCAGAGACACACTCTGGGGCCAACGTCCTGACTTTC
CASSQLISAETHSGANVLTF
>.|15|.|TRBV7-2|TRBJ2-1
TGTGCCAGCAGCGCCCAGACGTCGCATGACAATGAGCGGTTCTTC
CASSAQTSHDNERFF
>.|15|few|TRBV12-3/TRBV12-4|TRBJ1-4
TGTGCCAGCAGTTTAGCGGCAGGGGCTAATGAAAAACTGTTTTTT
CASSLAAGANEKLFF
>.|13|few|TRBV6-2/TRBV6-3|TRBJ1-1
TGTGCCAGCGTTGGCGTTGTGGACACTGAAGCTTTCTTT
CASVGVVDTEAFF
>.|17|few|TRBV28|TRBJ2-4
TGTGCCAGCAGTTTAGACCGACTGGTTGGGGCCAAAAACATTCAGTACTTC
CASSLDRLVGAKNIQYF
>TRBD2|16|few|TRBV4-2|TRBJ2-7
TGTGCCAGCAGCCGATCCGCCGGGGGGAGCTCCTACGAGCAGTACTTC
CASSRSAGGSSYEQYF
>.|13|many|TRBV14|TRBJ2-1
TGTGCCAGCAGCCTAGGGTGGGTGAATGAGCAGTTCTTC
CASSLGWVNEQFF
>TRBD2|15|many|TRBV12-3/TRBV12-4|TRBJ2-1
TGTGCCAGCAGTCCCGGGACTAGCGGGAGCAATGAGCAGTTCTTC
CASSPGTSGSNEQFF
>.|14|many|TRBV7-9|TRBJ2-1
TGTGCCAGCAGCTTAGCGCGGCGGCTCGCTGAGCAGTTCTTC
CASSLARRLAEQFF
>TRBD1|14|many|TRBV20-1|TRBJ2-7
TGCAGTGCTCCCCGGGACAGGGCTCTCGACGAGCAGTACTTC
CSAPRDRALDEQYF
>TRBD1|15|many|TRBV4-1|TRBJ1-2
TGCGCCAGCAGCCAGACGGACAGGGGGCGCGGGGCCTACACCTTC
CASSQTDRGRGAYTF
>.|16|few|TRBV6-1|TRBJ1-4
TGTGCCAGCAAAATTGAAACGAGAGCAACTAATGAAAAACTGTTTTTT
CASKIETRATNEKLFF
>.|16|.|TRBV6-5|TRBJ1-2
TGTGCCAGCAGTTACCTCAGGACGGGACGCAACTATGGCTACACCTTC
CASSYLRTGRNYGYTF
>.|16|few|TRBV5-1|TRBJ1-3
TGCGCCAGCAGCCGCGCCGACAGAAACTCTGGAAACACCATATATTTT
CASSRADRNSGNTIYF
>.|13|many|TRBV6-1|TRBJ2-2
TGTGCCGCAAGGGGGGCAATTTCCGGGGAGCTGTTTTTT
CAARGAISGELFF
>TRBD1|14|many|TRBV7-2|TRBJ1-6
TGTGCCAGCAGCCGACAGGGTCGCCGGTCACCCCTCCACTTT
CASSRQGRRSPLHF
>TRBD1|14|.|TRBV3-1|TRBJ1-2
TGTGCCAGCAGGCGACAGGGGGCGGACTATGGCTACACCTTC
CASRRQGADYGYTF
>.|15|many|TRBV7-9|TRBJ2-3
TGTGCCAGCAGCCCGTCTGGGAGACGCACAGATACGCAGTATTTT
CASSPSGRRTDTQYF
>.|15|few|TRBV7-2|TRBJ2-1
TGTGCCAGCAGCTCGACAGCTTTCGTCTACAATGAGCAGTTCTTC
CASSSTAFVYNEQFF
>.|17|many|TRBV10-3|TRBJ2-1
TGTGCCATCAGTGAGTCGCGGTTTTCCAGGAGAGGGAATGAGCAGTTCTTC
CAISESRFSRRGNEQFF
>.|12|.|TRBV2|TRBJ2-7
TGTGCCAGCGGGGGAAGCTCCTACGAGCAGTACTTC
CASGGSSYEQYF
>.|16|few|TRBV5-1|TRBJ2-2
TGCGCCAGCAGCTTAACGGGACACCAGAACACCGGGGAGCTGTTTTTT
CASSLTGHQNTGELFF
>.|12|many|TRBV7-8|TRBJ1-2
TGTGCCAGCAGCAACCGGGACGATGGCTACACCTTC
CASSNRDDGYTF
>.|14|few|TRBV7-2|TRBJ2-3
TGTGCCAGCAGCTTATGGGGAAGCACAGATACGCAGTATTTT
CASSLWGSTDTQYF
>.|15|many|TRBV20-1|TRBJ1-3
TGCAGTGCTAGAGTGGGGGGGGCCGCTGGAAACACCATATATTTT
CSARVGGAAGNTIYF
>.|16|few|TRBV20-1|TRBJ2-7
TGCAGTGCTAGAGTGGCCGCAGGGGGGTACTCCTACGAGCAGTACTTC
CSARVAAGGYSYEQYF
>.|11|.|TRBV29-1|TRBJ1-2
TGCAGCGTTCGTCCCCAGGATGGCTACACCTTC
CSVRPQDGYTF
>.|16|.|TRBV4-1|TRBJ1-6
TGCGCCAGCAGCCAAGATGGTTACTCCTATAATTCACCCCTCCACTTT
CASSQDGYSYNSPLHF